This TCR beta chain comes out of a study of T-cell reconstitution after alpha-beta-depleted transplantation in children. Study results and limitations: Approximately two months post-transplant, alpha-beta T cells reportedly originated from several hundred expanded graft clones.

The authors prepared the TCRbeta library with unique molecular identifiers. TCRdb independently ran MiXCR on the PCR reads; one entry per CDR3 protein. The sample yields 200,000 to 300,000 distinct CDR3 sequences, just under 8.5% seen once. The length of the CDR3 is 13 residues. Trimming took 0 bases from V and 4 from J, leaving 5 bases between them. Per the germline V gene, CDR1 is SGHVS and CDR2 is FNYEAQ. This clonotype occurred many times. Its target is not known. The sequence came from a male patient aged 10 to 17 who had a stem cell transplant for acute lymphoblastic leukemia, so the T cells may come from the graft donor. This sequence joins TRBV7-6 and TRBJ2-3; D uncertain. Here the sequenced sample was PBMCs, mostly from graft donor cells, taken 180 days after TCRalphabeta/CD19-depleted stem cell transplant. For the CDR3, the DNA is TGTGCCAGCAGCTTAGCCAGGTCAGATACGCAGTATTTT. Translated, it gives CASSLARSDTQYF.